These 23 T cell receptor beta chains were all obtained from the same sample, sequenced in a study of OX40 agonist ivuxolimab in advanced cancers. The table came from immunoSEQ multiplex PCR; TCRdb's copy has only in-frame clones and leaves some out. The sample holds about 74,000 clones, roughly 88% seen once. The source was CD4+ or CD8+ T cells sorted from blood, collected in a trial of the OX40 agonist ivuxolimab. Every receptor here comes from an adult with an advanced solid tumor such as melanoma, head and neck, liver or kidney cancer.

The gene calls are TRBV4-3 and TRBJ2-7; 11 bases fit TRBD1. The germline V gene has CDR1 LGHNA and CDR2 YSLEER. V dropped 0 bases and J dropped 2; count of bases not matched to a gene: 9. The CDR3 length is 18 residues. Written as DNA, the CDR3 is TGCGCCAGCAGCCAAGACCGAGGGTGGGGACAGGGGGCCTACGAGCAGTACTTC. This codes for CASSQDRGWGQGAYEQYF.

CDR3 DNA: TGTGCCAGCAGTGAAGGAATACTAGCGGGAGCTTCCTACGAGCAGTACTTC. Translation gives CASSEGILAGASYEQYF. The chain carries TRBV6-1 and TRBJ2-7; TRBD2 matches at 11 bases. V was clipped by 1 base and J by 1 base; unmatched bases: 6. The CDR3 spans 17 residues. Germline V gene data show CDR1 as MNHNS and CDR2 as SASEGT.

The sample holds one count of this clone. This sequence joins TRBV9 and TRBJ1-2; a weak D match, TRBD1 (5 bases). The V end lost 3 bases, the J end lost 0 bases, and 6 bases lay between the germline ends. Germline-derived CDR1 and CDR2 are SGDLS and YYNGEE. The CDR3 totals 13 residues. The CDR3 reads CASSAQANYGYTF. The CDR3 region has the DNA TGTGCCAGCAGCGCACAGGCTAACTATGGCTACACCTTC.

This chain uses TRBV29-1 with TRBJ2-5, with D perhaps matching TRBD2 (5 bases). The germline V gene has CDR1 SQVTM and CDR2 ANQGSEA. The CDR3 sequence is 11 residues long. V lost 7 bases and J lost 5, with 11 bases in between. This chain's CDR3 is CSGRSRETQYF. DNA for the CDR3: TGCAGCGGGAGGTCAAGGGAGACCCAGTACTTC.

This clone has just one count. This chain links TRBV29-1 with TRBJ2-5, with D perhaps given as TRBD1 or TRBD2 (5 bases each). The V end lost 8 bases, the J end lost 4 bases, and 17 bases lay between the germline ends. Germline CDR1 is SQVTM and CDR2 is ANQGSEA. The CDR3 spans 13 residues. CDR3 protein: CSYSRDQRETQYF. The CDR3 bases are TGCAGCTACTCCCGGGACCAGAGAGAGACCCAGTACTTC.

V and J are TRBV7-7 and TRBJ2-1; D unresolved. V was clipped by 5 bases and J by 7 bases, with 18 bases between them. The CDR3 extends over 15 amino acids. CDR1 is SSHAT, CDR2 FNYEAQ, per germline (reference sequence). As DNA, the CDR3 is TGTGCCAGCAGCAAGTCCAGCCTGGCGCTTAATGAGCAGTTCTTC. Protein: CASSKSSLALNEQFF.

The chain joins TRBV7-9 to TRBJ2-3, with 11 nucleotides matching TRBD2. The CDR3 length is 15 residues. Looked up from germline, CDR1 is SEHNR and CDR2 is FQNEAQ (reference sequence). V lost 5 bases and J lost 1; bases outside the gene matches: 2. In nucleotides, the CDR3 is TGTGCCAGCAGCGCGGGACTAGCGGGCACAGATACGCAGTATTTT. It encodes CASSAGLAGTDTQYF.

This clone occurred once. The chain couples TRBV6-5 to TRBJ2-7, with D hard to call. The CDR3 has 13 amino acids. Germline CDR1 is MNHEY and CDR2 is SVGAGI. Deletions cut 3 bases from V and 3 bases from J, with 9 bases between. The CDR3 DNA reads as TGTGCCAGCAGTTATCGGGCAGTCTACGAGCAGTACTTC. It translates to CASSYRAVYEQYF.

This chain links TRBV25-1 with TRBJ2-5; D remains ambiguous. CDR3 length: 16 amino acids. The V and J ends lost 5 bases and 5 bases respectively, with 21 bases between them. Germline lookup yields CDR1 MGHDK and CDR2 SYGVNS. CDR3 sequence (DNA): TGTGCCAGCAGTCCAGAAACGGGTCTGCTAGGGGAGACCCAGTACTTC. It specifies CASSPETGLLGETQYF.

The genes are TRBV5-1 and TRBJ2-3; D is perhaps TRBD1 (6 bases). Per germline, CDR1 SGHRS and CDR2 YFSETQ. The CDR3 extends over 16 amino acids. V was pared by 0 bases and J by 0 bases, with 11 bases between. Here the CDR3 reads CASSLGGGSSTDTQYF. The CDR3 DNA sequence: TGCGCCAGCAGCTTGGGTGGGGGCTCTAGCACAGATACGCAGTATTTT.

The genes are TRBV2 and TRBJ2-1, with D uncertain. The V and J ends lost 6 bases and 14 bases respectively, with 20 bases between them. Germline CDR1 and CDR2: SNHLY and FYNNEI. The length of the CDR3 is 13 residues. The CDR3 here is CASSRPRPEVEFF. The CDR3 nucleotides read TGTGCCAGCAGCCGGCCCAGACCCGAAGTGGAGTTCTTC.

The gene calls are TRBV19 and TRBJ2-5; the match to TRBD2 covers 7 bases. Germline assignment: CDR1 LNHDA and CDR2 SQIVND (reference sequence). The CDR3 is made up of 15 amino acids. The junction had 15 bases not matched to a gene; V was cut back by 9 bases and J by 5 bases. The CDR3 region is CASQRRLAARETQYF. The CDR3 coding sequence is TGTGCCAGCCAGAGGAGGCTAGCGGCCAGGGAGACCCAGTACTTC.

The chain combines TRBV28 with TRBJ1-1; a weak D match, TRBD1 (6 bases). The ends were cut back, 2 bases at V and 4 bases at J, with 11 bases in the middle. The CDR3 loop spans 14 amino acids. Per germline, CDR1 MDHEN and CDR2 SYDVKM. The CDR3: CASSLDRFATEAFF. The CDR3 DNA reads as TGTGCCAGCAGTTTAGACAGGTTCGCCACTGAAGCTTTCTTT.

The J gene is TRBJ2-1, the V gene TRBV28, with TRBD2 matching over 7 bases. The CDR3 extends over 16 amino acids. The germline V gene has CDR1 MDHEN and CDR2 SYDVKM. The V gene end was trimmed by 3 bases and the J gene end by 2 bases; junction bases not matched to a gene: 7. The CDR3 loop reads CASSFVGGGAYNEQFF. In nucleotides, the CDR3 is TGTGCCAGCAGTTTCGTCGGCGGGGGAGCCTACAATGAGCAGTTCTTC.

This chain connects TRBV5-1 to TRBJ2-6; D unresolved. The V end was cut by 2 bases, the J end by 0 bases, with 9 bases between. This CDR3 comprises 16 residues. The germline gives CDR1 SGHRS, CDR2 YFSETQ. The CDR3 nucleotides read TGCGCCAGCAGCTTTGACACTTCCTCTGGGGCCAACGTCCTGACTTTC. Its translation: CASSFDTSSGANVLTF.

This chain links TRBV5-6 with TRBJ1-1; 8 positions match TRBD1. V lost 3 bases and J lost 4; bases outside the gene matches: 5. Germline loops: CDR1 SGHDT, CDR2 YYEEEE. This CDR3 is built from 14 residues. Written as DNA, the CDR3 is TGTGCCAGCAGCTATATTACAGGGGGCACTGAAGCTTTCTTT. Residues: CASSYITGGTEAFF.

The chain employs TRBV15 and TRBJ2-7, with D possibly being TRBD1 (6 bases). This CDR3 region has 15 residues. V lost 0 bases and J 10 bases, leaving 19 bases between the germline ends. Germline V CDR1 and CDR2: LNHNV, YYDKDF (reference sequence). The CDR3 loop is CATSRDLEERTAQYF. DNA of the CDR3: TGTGCCACCAGCAGAGATTTGGAGGAGAGGACAGCACAGTACTTC.

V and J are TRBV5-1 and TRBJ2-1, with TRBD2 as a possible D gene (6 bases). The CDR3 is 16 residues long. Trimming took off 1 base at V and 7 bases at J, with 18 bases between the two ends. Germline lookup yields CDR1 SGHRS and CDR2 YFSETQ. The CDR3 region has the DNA TGCGCCAGCAGCTTGACCCTGGGACTCGGGAAAAATGAGCAGTTCTTC. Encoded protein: CASSLTLGLGKNEQFF.

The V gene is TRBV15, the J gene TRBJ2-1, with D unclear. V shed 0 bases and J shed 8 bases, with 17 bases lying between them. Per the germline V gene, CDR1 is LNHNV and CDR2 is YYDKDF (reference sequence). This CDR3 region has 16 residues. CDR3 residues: CATSRDRSVPRDEQFF. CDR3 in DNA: TGTGCCACCAGCAGAGATCGCAGCGTACCTAGGGATGAGCAGTTCTTC. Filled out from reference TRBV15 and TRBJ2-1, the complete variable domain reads DAMVIQNPRYQVTQFGKPVTLSCSQTLNHNVMYWYQQKSSQAPKLLFHYYDKDFNNEADTPDNFQSRRPNTSFCFLDIRSPGLGDTAMYLCATSRDRSVPRDEQFFGPGTRLTVL.

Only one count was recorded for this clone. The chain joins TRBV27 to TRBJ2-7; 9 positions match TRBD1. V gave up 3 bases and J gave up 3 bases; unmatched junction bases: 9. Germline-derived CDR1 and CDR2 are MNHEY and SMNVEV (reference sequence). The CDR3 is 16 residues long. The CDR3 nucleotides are TGTGCCAGCAGTTTCACCGGGACAGGGAGTTTCTACGAGCAGTACTTC. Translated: CASSFTGTGSFYEQYF.

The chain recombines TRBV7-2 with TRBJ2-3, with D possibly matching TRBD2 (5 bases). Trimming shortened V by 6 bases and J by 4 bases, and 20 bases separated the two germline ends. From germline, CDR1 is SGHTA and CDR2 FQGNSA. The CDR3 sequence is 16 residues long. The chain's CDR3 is CASSPRRAGVADTQYF. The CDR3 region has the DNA TGTGCCAGCAGTCCCAGGCGGGCCGGGGTGGCAGATACGCAGTATTTT.

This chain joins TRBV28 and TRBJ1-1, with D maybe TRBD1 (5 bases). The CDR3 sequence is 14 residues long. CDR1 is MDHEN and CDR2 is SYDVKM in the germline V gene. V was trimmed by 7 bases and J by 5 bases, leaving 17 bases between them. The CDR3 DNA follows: TGTGCCAGCACCCCCCCGAGGGGTTGGACTGAAGCTTTCTTT. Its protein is CASTPPRGWTEAFF.

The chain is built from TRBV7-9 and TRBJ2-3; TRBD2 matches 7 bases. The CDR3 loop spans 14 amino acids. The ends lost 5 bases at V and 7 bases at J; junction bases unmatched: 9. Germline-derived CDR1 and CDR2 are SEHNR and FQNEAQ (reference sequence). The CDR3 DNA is TGTGCCAGCAGCCCACTGGGGGGGACGAATACGCAGTATTTT. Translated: CASSPLGGTNTQYF.